Given below is one TCR beta chain in context. The antigen remains unidentified. A much larger clone sits a single nucleotide away, making a read error possible. This CDR3 fails to terminate in the conserved phenylalanine or tryptophan, so it likely reflects a read error. This specimen belongs to a study of read filtering for tumor transcriptome and immune sequencing. In the study overall: R-ISS stage counts were about eight for I, approximately 15 for II, roughly seven for III. RNA-seq yielded only roughly 80 to 1,400 TCR reads, IR-seq about 4.05 to 11 million.

Sampling of bone marrow took place during active disease in every patient. Broader study findings: IR-seq and RNA-seq agreed better without single-read clonotypes.

Germline V CDR1 and CDR2: MGHRA, YSYEKL. Trimming removed 0 bases from V and 5 bases from J, with 13 bases in between. The CDR3 extends over 15 amino acids. This library used about 400 ng RNA and molecular barcoded adaptors spanning alpha/delta and beta/gamma chains. Using its own MiXCR run on the reads, TCRdb lists one record per CDR3 protein. The profile covers under 150,000 distinct CDR3 sequences, with over 10% appearing a single time and about 8.6% taken by the ten largest. This clonotype was obtained from a donor aged 40 or over with multiple myeloma. The chain joins TRBV4-1 to TRBJ2-5; TRBD1 is a possible D gene (6 bases). The specimen sequenced was a population of CD138-negative cells sorted from bone marrow. CDR3 nucleotides: TGCGCCAGCAGCCAAGAGGTCAGGGGCCGGGAGACCCAGTACCTC. The encoded protein is CASSQEVRGRETQYL.